These 20 T cell receptor beta chains were all obtained from the same sample, sequenced in a study of CD8+ T cells in alopecia areata (dated by TCRdb to the late 2010s). Receptor amplification or capture employed the immunoSEQ multiplex PCR assay. RNA was extracted from all samples and reverse transcribed into cDNA, which served as template for TCR sequencing. The immuneACCESS repertoire file appears here via TCRdb, limited to in-frame rearrangements. These files lack a portion of the clones; in checked studies, under half of the deficit traces to unresolved V genes, and the cause of the others is not known. The sample contains about 140,000 clones, 62% of them found a single time. The biggest ten clones account for 35% to 40% of the sample. The material sequenced was CD8+ T cells sorted from blood. These receptors all come from a human donor in good health.

The rearrangement uses TRBV19 and TRBJ2-2, with no clear D. Trimming left V 2 bases short and J 4 bases short, with 8 bases between. The CDR3 has 14 residues. Germline V gives CDR1 LNHDA, CDR2 SQIVND (reference sequence). The CDR3 spells CASSISLSTGELFF. The CDR3 DNA is TGTGCCAGTAGTATAAGCCTAAGCACCGGGGAGCTGTTTTTT.

This clone showed up just once. V gene TRBV30 combines with J gene TRBJ2-1; 10 bases match TRBD2. The CDR3 has 14 amino acids. Unmatched junction bases numbered 4, after V lost 5 bases and J lost 3 bases. Germline values: CDR1 GTSNPN, CDR2 SVGIG (reference sequence). The CDR3 sequence is CAWETSGHYNEQFF. DNA for the CDR3: TGTGCCTGGGAGACTAGCGGGCACTACAATGAGCAGTTCTTC.

The chain recombines TRBV19 with TRBJ1-1, with D possibly TRBD1 on 5 matching bases. Trimming took 7 bases from V and 5 from J, leaving 23 bases between them. This CDR3 is built from 16 residues. The germline CDR1 and CDR2 sequences are LNHDA and SQIVND (reference sequence). CDR3 coding DNA: TGTGCCAGTATTCCTGATGTCGGGACGTCGGGTACTGAAGCTTTCTTT. Protein product: CASIPDVGTSGTEAFF. Drawing the rest from reference TRBV19 and TRBJ1-1, the complete variable domain is DGGITQSPKYLFRKEGQNVTLSCEQNLNHDAMYWYRQDPGQGLRLIYYSQIVNDFQKGDIAEGYSVSREKKESFPLTVTSAQKNPTAFYLCASIPDVGTSGTEAFFGQGTRLTVV.

As concerns this clone: Other DNA variants within this sample encode the same CDR3. The chain employs TRBV5-4 and TRBJ1-1; the D is unclear. Per the germline V gene, CDR1 is SGHNT and CDR2 is YYREEE (reference sequence). Trimming removed 0 bases from V and 5 bases from J, with 2 bases in between. The CDR3 sequence is 11 residues long. The CDR3 loop is CASSLGTEAFF. For the CDR3, the DNA is TGTGCCAGCAGCTTGGGTACTGAAGCTTTCTTT.

The genes are TRBV20-1 and TRBJ2-1; no clear D. Trimming stripped 6 bases from V and 11 bases from J, with 14 bases between. The CDR3 covers 11 residues. CDR1 is DFQATT and CDR2 is SNEGSKA in the germline V gene (reference sequence). The CDR3 region has the DNA TGCAGTGCCGGAAACCCAGAGAAGCAGTTCTTC. Protein product: CSAGNPEKQFF.

The chain carries TRBV11-2 and TRBJ2-2, with D hard to call. V was clipped by 5 bases and J by 0 bases, with 10 bases between them. CDR1 SGHAT and CDR2 FQNNGV come from the germline V gene. The CDR3 has 15 residues. CDR3: CASSMTATNTGELFF. The CDR3 nucleotides read TGTGCCAGCAGCATGACTGCTACGAACACCGGGGAGCTGTTTTTT.

This clone has more than one count but fewer than ten. The chain uses TRBV7-8 and TRBJ2-1; D is uncertain. There are 12 residues in the CDR3. V gave up 1 base and J gave up 9 bases, with 7 bases separating them. Looked up from germline, CDR1 is SGHVS and CDR2 is FQNEAQ. CDR3 in DNA: TGTGCCAGCAGCTTAGGAGAAACTGAGCAGTTCTTC. It yields the protein CASSLGETEQFF.

The chain has TRBV7-9 and TRBJ2-7, with 7 positions matching TRBD1. Trimming cost V 4 bases and J 2 bases; bases outside gene matches: 11. The CDR3 is 16 residues long. The germline V gene has CDR1 SEHNR and CDR2 FQNEAQ (reference sequence). CDR3 DNA sequence: TGTGCCAGCAGCTCCTCATTCGACAGGGCCCCCTACGAGCAGTACTTC. Translating gives CASSSSFDRAPYEQYF.

The CDR3 bases are TGTGCCAGCAGTTTATTGGGAGCGGGAGGGCCCTCCTACGAGCAGTACTTC. Translation gives CASSLLGAGGPSYEQYF. The rearrangement joins TRBV27 to TRBJ2-7, with 10 bases matching TRBD2. Looked up from germline, CDR1 is MNHEY and CDR2 is SMNVEV (reference sequence). V trimming: 1 base; J trimming: 0 bases; junction bases outside the gene matches: 6. The CDR3 has 17 amino acids.

The DNA for the CDR3 is TGTGCCAGCAGCTTACTGGATTTTAGCAATCAGCCCCAGCATTTT. This codes for CASSLLDFSNQPQHF. The chain is built from TRBV7-2 and TRBJ1-5; D ambiguous. The ends were cut back, 2 bases at V and 0 bases at J, with 8 bases in the middle. The germline gives CDR1 SGHTA, CDR2 FQGNSA. This CDR3 comprises 15 residues.

V and J are TRBV14 and TRBJ1-1; weak D call: TRBD1 (6 bases). Germline CDR1 and CDR2: SGHDN and FVKESK. Trimming pared 2 bases from V and 8 bases from J, leaving 15 bases between. The CDR3 has 14 amino acids. CDR3: CASSQHRENPEAFF. The CDR3, as DNA: TGTGCCAGCAGCCAACACAGGGAGAACCCCGAAGCTTTCTTT.

This rearrangement joins TRBV5-1 to TRBJ2-5; D is unclear. Germline V gene data show CDR1 as SGHRS and CDR2 as YFSETQ. The CDR3 runs to 11 residues. The V and J ends lost 2 bases and 5 bases respectively, with 4 bases between them. The CDR3 protein is CASSLSETQYF. DNA for the CDR3: TGCGCCAGCAGCTTAAGCGAGACCCAGTACTTC.

The genes are TRBV4-1 and TRBJ2-1, with D perhaps matching TRBD2 (6 bases). Germline V gene data show CDR1 as MGHRA and CDR2 as YSYEKL. V lost 0 bases to trimming and J lost 5 bases, with 20 bases between them. The CDR3 runs 18 residues. DNA of the CDR3: TGCGCCAGCAGCCAAGAAGTGAGCTGGGTAGCGGTACACAATGAGCAGTTCTTC. Residues: CASSQEVSWVAVHNEQFF.

In this sample, this clone turned up once. The J gene is TRBJ1-1, the V gene TRBV18, with TRBD1 as a possible D gene (5 bases). The CDR3 is 16 amino acids. The germline V and J ends were trimmed by 0 bases and 0 bases, with 11 bases remaining between them. The germline CDR1 and CDR2 sequences are KGHSH and LQKENI. The CDR3 nucleotides read TGTGCCAGCTCACCACCGCAAGGACAAATGAACACTGAAGCTTTCTTT. Translated: CASSPPQGQMNTEAFF.

The chain recombines TRBV7-9 with TRBJ2-7; D is uncertain. The V gene lost 2 bases and the J gene lost 5 bases, with 7 bases spanning the gap. This CDR3 has 12 amino acids. Germline V gene lookup returns CDR1 SEHNR and CDR2 FQNEAQ (reference sequence). The CDR3: CASSLTGHEQYF. Written as DNA, the CDR3 is TGTGCCAGCAGCTTAACCGGGCACGAGCAGTACTTC. Full variable domain (missing parts from reference TRBV7-9 and TRBJ2-7): DTGVSQNPRHKITKRGQNVTFRCDPISEHNRLYWYRQTLGQGPEFLTYFQNEAQLEKSRLLSDRFSAERPKGSFSTLEIQRTEQGDSAMYLCASSLTGHEQYFGPGTRLTVT.

This clone was detected a few times. The chain recombines TRBV29-1 with TRBJ2-5; a weak D match, TRBD2 (6 bases). Germline CDR1 is SQVTM and CDR2 is ANQGSEA. The CDR3 sequence is 14 residues long. V was trimmed by 3 bases and J by 2 bases, leaving 13 bases between them. CDR3 sequence reads: CSVDGGRLQETQYF. As DNA, the CDR3 is TGCAGCGTTGACGGAGGGAGACTACAAGAGACCCAGTACTTC.

This clone has only a few counts. The chain uses TRBV5-1 and TRBJ2-7, with 10 positions matching TRBD1. With V trimmed by 4 bases and J by 6 bases, 10 bases remained unmatched. CDR1 is SGHRS, CDR2 YFSETQ, per germline. This CDR3 region has 15 residues. As DNA, the CDR3 is TGCGCCAGCAGCACCCGGGACAGGGGCACTCTCGAGCAGTACTTC. This translates into CASSTRDRGTLEQYF.

This rearrangement joins TRBV29-1 to TRBJ2-7; 8 bases line up with TRBD1. V gave up 1 base and J gave up 3 bases; unmatched junction bases: 2. The CDR3 has 13 amino acids. Germline CDR1 is SQVTM and CDR2 is ANQGSEA. As DNA, the CDR3 is TGCAGCGTTGAAGGGACAGGGCTCTACGAGCAGTACTTC. It encodes CSVEGTGLYEQYF.

This chain connects TRBV29-1 to TRBJ2-7, with D tentatively TRBD1 or TRBD2 (5 bases each). V lost 0 bases, J lost 3 bases, and 18 bases lay in between. The CDR3 covers 16 residues. The germline V gene has CDR1 SQVTM and CDR2 ANQGSEA. The CDR3 region is CSVEDPSGQDVYEQYF. DNA of the CDR3: TGCAGCGTTGAAGACCCTTCGGGGCAGGACGTCTACGAGCAGTACTTC.

This clone showed up just a few times. This chain uses TRBV5-1 with TRBJ2-5; 7 nucleotides agree with TRBD1. This CDR3 spans 15 amino acids. The germline CDR1 and CDR2 sequences are SGHRS and YFSETQ. V dropped 4 bases and J dropped 5; count of bases not matched to a gene: 11. For the CDR3, the DNA is TGCGCCAGCAGCGGCTCAGGGGGTGTCCGGGAGACCCAGTACTTC. Translation: CASSGSGGVRETQYF.